This TCR beta chain appears in the sequencing data of a study of read filtering for tumor transcriptome and immune sequencing. Whole-study context: DNase treatment preceded whole-transcriptome library preparation. General study results and limits: Compared with RNA-seq, IR-seq gave much higher clonotype depth and reliability. The CD138-negative fraction was mixed bone marrow immune cells, not pure T cells.

From 350 to 500 ng of RNA, a library with molecular barcoded alpha/delta and beta/gamma adaptors was made. From the reads, TCRdb called clonotypes with MiXCR, one entry per CDR3 protein. Here the sample spans 60,000 to 75,000 distinct CDR3 sequences, roughly 18% being singletons. Bone marrow was sampled from every patient at the time of active disease. This clonotype has ten or more counts. The antigen is undetermined. V was pared by 1 base and J by 3 bases, with 10 bases between. CDR1 is MNHEY, CDR2 SVGAGI, per germline. This CDR3 has 15 residues. The chain has TRBV6-5 and TRBJ2-1, with D uncertain. The receptor was isolated from a donor aged 40 or over with multiple myeloma. What was sequenced was a population of CD138-negative cells sorted from bone marrow. The CDR3 coding sequence is TGTGCCAGCAGTTACTTCTCGTCCCGCTACAATGAGCAGTTCTTC. It encodes CASSYFSSRYNEQFF.